This TCR beta chain is drawn from a study of blood T cell repertoires in COVID-19. Turning to the study itself: The samples span acute and convalescent COVID-19 from the United States, Italy and Spain.

The CDR3 contains 18 residues. The germline gives CDR1 MNHEY, CDR2 SVGEGT. V lost 4 bases to trimming and J lost 9 bases, with 28 bases between them. Recovery meant two consecutive negative NP/OP PCR tests, professional clearance, or resolved symptoms. Clones were sequenced by immunoSEQ multiplex PCR, and TCRdb holds only the in-frame ones, with some missing. The repertoire holds some 330,000 clones, roughly 80% seen once, with around 5.1% in the top ten. V and J are TRBV6-2 or TRBV6-3 and TRBJ2-1, with D perhaps TRBD2 (6 bases). Sequenced sample: PBMCs or T cells enriched from blood (not recorded which). The sequence was collected from a woman between 45 and 60 years old who had recovered from COVID-19. CDR3 nucleotides: TGTGCCAGCAGTTGGAGAGGTCCGGGACTCAAGAAGGCCGGTGAGCAGTTCTTC. This codes for CASSWRGPGLKKAGEQFF.